The clone carrying this TCR beta chain came up once. Its target is not known. Clones were sequenced by immunoSEQ multiplex PCR, and TCRdb holds only the in-frame ones, with some missing. The repertoire consists of approximately 170,000 clones, with roughly nine tenths occurring once and the leading ten covering 6.9%. These data belong to a study of T cell responses to AZD1222 COVID-19 vaccine. Study-wide results and limits: At baseline, seropositivity was found in only a handful of AZD1222 recipients.

V lost 5 bases to trimming and J lost 5 bases; unmatched junction nucleotides: 8. Germline V gene sequence: CDR1 SGHNT, CDR2 YYREEE (reference sequence). CDR3 size: 14 residues. The gene calls are TRBV5-4 and TRBJ1-2, with 8 bases lining up with TRBD1. The receptor was derived from an adult in good health. Sequencing used peripheral blood, obtained on day 0 of AZD1222 vaccination. The CDR3: CASRNRGGPYGYTF. CDR3 nucleotides: TGTGCCAGCAGGAACAGGGGGGGTCCTTATGGCTACACCTTC.